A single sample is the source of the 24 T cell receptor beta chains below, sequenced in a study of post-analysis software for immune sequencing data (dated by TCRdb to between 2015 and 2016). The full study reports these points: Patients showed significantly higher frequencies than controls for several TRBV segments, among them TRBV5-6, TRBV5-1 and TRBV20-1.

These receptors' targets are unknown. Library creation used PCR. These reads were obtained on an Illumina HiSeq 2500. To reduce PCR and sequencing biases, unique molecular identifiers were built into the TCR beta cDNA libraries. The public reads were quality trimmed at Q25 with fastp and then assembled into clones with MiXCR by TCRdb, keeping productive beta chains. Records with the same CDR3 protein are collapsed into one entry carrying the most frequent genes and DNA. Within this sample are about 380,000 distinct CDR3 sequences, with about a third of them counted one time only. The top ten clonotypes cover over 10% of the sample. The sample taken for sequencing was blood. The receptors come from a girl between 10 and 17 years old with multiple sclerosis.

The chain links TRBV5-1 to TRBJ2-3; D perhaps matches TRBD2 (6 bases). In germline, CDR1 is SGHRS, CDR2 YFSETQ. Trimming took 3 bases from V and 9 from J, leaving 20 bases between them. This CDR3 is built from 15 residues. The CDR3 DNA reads TGCGCCAGCAGCTCCGGGACTTACGGTGAGGGGACGCAGTATTTT. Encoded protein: CASSSGTYGEGTQYF.

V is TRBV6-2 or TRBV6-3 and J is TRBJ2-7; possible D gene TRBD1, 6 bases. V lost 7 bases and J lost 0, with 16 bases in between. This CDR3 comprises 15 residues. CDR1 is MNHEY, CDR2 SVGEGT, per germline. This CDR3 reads CASTFGGGSSYEQYF. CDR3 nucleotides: TGTGCCAGCACCTTTGGGGGCGGAAGCTCCTACGAGCAGTACTTC.

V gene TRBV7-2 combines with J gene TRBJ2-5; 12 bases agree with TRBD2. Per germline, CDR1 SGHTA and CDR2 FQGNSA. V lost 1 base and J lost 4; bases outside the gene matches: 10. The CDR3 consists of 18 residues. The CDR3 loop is CASSLGFLAGGRGETQYF. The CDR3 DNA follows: TGTGCCAGCAGCTTAGGGTTTCTAGCGGGGGGGCGAGGAGAGACCCAGTACTTC.

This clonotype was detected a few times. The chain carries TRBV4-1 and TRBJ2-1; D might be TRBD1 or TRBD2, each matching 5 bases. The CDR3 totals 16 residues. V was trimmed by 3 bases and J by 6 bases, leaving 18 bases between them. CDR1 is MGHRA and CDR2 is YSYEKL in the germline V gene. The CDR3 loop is CASSQLAGTRSNEQFF. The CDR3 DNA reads TGCGCCAGCAGCCAGCTTGCCGGGACGCGCTCCAATGAGCAGTTCTTC.

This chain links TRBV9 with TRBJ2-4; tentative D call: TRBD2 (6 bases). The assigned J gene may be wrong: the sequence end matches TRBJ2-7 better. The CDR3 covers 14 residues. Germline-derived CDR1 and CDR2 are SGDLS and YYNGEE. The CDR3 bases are TGTGCCAGCAGCGTTGGGGACTTATGCTACGAGCAGTACTTC. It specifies CASSVGDLCYEQYF.

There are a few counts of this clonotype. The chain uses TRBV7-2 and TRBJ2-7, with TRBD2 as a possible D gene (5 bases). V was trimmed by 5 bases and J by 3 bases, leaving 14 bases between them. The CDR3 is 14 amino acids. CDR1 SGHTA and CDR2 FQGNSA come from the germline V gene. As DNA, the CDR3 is TGTGCCAGCAGCCCCCCCGGGGTTCGCTACGAGCAGTACTTC. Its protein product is CASSPPGVRYEQYF.

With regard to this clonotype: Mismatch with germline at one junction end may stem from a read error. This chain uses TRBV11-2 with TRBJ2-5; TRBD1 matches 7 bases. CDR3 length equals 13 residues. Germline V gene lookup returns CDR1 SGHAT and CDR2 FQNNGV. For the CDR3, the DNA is TGTGCCAGCAGCCCCAGGGGGTTAGAGCCCCAGTACTTC. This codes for CASSPRGLEPQYF. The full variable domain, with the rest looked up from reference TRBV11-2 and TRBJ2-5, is EAGVAQSPRYKIIEKRQSVAFWCNPISGHATLYWYQQILGQGPKLLIQFQNNGVVDDSQLPKDRFSAERLKGVDSTLKIQPAKLEDSAVYLCASSPRGLEPQYFGPGTRLLVL.

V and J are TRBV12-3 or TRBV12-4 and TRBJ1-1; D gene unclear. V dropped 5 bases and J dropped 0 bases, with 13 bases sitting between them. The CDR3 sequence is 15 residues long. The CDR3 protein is CASSPARAMNTEAFF. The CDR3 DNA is TGTGCCAGCAGTCCCGCTCGGGCGATGAACACTGAAGCTTTCTTT.

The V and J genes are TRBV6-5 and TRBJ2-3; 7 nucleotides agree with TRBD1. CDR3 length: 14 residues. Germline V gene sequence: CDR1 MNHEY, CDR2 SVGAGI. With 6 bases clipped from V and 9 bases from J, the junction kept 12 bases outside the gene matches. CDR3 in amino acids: CASRHKPTGITQYF. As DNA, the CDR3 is TGTGCCAGCAGACATAAGCCGACAGGGATAACGCAGTATTTT.

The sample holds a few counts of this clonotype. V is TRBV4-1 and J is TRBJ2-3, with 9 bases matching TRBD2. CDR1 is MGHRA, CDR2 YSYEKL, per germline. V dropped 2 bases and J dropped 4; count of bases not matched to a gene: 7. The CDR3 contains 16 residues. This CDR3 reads CASSQRSGGNADTQYF. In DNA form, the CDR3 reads TGCGCCAGCAGCCAACGTAGCGGGGGAAATGCAGATACGCAGTATTTT.

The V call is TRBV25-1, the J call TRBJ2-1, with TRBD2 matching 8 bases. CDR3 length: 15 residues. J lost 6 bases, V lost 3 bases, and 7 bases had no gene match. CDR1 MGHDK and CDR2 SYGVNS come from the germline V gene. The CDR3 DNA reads TGTGCCAGCAGTGATATTTCCGGGGGGGCCAATGAGCAGTTCTTC. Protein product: CASSDISGGANEQFF.

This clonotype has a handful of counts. The CDR3: CSAGRDSKTQYF. The CDR3, as DNA: TGCAGCGCCGGCAGGGATTCAAAGACCCAGTACTTC. The rearrangement links TRBV29-1 to TRBJ2-5; perhaps TRBD1 as D (5 bases). Germline V lookup: CDR1 SQVTM, CDR2 ANQGSEA. The ends were cut back, 7 bases at V and 6 bases at J, with 15 bases in the middle. CDR3 length: 12 residues. The complete variable domain, with remaining parts taken from reference TRBV29-1 and TRBJ2-5, reads SAVISQKPSRDICQRGTSLTIQCQVDSQVTMMFWYRQQPGQSLTLIATANQGSEATYESGFVIDKFPISRPNLTFSTLTVSNMSPEDSSIYLCSAGRDSKTQYFGPGTRLLVL.

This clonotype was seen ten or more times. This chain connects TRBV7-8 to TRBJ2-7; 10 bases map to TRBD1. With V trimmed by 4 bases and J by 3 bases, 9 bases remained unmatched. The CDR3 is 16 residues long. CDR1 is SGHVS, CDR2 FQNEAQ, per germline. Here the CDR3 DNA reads TGTGCCAGCAGCTCAGGGCCCGGGACAGGGGTCTACGAGCAGTACTTC. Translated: CASSSGPGTGVYEQYF.

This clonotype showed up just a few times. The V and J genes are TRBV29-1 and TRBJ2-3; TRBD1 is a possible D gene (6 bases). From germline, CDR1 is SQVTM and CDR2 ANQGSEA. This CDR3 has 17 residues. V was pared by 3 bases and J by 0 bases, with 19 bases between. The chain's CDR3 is CSVEGQGRPVSTDTQYF. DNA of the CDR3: TGCAGCGTTGAGGGTCAGGGGCGGCCCGTGAGCACAGATACGCAGTATTTT.

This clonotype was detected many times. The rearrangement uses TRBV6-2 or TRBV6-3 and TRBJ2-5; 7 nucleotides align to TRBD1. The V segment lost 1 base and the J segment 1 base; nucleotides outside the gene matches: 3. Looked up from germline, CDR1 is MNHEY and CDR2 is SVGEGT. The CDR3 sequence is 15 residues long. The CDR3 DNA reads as TGTGCCAGCAGTTACTTTGGGGACAGCCAAGAGACCCAGTACTTC. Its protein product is CASSYFGDSQETQYF.

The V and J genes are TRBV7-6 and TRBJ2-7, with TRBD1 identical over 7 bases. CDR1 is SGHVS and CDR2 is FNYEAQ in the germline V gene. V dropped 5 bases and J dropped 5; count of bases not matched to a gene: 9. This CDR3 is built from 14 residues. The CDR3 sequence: CASSLYDRADEQYF. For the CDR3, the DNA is TGTGCCAGCAGCCTTTACGACAGGGCAGACGAGCAGTACTTC.

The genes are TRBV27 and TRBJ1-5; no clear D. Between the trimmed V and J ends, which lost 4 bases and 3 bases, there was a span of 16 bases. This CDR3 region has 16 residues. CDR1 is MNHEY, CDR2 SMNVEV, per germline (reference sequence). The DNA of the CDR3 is TGTGCCAGCAGTTCCAATCAGGAGTGGGTCAATCAGCCCCAGCATTTT. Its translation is CASSSNQEWVNQPQHF.

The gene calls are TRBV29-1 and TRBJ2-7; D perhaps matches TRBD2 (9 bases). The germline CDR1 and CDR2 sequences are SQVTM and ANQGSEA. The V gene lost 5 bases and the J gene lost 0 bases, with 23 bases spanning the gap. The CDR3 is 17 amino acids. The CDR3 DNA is TGCAGCGTTCAGGGGGCTAGCGGGGACCCAAGCTCCTACGAGCAGTACTTC. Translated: CSVQGASGDPSSYEQYF.

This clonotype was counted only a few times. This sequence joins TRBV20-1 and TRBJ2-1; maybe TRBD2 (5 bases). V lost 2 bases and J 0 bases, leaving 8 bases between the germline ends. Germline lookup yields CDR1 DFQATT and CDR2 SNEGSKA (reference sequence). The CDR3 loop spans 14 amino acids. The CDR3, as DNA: TGCAGTGCTAGATCCCGGGACTCCTACAATGAGCAGTTCTTC. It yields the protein CSARSRDSYNEQFF.

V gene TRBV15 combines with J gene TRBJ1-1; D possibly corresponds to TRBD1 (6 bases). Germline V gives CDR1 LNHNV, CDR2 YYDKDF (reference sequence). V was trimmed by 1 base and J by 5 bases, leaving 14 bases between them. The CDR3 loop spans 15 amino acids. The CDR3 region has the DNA TGTGCCACCAGCAGAGGAGTAGGGGGGGTAACTGAAGCTTTCTTT. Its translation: CATSRGVGGVTEAFF.

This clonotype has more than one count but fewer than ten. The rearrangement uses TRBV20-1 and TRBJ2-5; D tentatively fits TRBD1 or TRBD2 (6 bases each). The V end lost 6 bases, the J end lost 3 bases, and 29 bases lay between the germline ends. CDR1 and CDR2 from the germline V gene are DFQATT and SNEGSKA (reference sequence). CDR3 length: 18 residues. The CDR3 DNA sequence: TGCAGTGCCCCGCAGGCCGGGGGCGCGACGCTGCGGGAAGAGACCCAGTACTTC. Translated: CSAPQAGGATLREETQYF.

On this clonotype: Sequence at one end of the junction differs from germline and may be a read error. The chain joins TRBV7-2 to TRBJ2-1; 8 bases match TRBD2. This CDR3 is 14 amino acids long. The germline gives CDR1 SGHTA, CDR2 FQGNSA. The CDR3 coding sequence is TGTGCCAGCAGCCCCGGGACTAGTCGCAATAAGCAGTTCTTC. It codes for CASSPGTSRNKQFF. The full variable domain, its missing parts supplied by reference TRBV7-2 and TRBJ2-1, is GAGVSQSPSNKVTEKGKDVELRCDPISGHTALYWYRQSLGQGLEFLIYFQGNSAPDKSGLPSDRFSAERTGGSVSTLTIQRTQQEDSAVYLCASSPGTSRNKQFFGPGTRLTVL.

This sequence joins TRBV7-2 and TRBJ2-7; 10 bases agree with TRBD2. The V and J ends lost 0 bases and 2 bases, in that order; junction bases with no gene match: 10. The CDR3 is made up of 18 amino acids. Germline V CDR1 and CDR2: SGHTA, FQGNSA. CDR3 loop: CASSLAGPLAGTPYEQYF. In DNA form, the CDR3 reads TGTGCCAGCAGCTTAGCGGGACCACTAGCGGGGACTCCCTACGAGCAGTACTTC.

The CDR3 region has the DNA TGCAGTGCTAGAGACGAGGGACAGGCCTACGAGCAGTACTTC. Its translation: CSARDEGQAYEQYF. The chain joins TRBV20-1 to TRBJ2-7; 8 bases align to TRBD1. Germline loops: CDR1 DFQATT, CDR2 SNEGSKA (reference sequence). This CDR3 contains 14 residues. V shed 0 bases, J shed 2 bases, and the junction held 3 bases outside the gene matches.